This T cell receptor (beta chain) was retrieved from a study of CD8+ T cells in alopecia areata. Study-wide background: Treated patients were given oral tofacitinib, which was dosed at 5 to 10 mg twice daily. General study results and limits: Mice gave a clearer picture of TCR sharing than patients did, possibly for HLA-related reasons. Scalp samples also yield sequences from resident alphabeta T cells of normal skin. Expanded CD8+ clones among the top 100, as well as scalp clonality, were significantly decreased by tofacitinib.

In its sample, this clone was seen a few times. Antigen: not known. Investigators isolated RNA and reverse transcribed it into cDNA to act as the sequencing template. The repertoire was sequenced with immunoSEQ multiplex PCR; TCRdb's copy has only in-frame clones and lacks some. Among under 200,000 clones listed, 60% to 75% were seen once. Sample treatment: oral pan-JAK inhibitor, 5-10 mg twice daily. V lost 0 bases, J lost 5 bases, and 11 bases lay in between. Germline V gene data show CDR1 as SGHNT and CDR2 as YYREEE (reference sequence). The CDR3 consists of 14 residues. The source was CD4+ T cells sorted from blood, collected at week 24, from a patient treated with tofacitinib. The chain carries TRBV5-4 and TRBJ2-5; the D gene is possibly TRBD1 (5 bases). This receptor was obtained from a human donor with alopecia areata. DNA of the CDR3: TGTGCCAGCAGCTTGGAGGGGCTGGGGGAGACCCAGTACTTC. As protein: CASSLEGLGETQYF.